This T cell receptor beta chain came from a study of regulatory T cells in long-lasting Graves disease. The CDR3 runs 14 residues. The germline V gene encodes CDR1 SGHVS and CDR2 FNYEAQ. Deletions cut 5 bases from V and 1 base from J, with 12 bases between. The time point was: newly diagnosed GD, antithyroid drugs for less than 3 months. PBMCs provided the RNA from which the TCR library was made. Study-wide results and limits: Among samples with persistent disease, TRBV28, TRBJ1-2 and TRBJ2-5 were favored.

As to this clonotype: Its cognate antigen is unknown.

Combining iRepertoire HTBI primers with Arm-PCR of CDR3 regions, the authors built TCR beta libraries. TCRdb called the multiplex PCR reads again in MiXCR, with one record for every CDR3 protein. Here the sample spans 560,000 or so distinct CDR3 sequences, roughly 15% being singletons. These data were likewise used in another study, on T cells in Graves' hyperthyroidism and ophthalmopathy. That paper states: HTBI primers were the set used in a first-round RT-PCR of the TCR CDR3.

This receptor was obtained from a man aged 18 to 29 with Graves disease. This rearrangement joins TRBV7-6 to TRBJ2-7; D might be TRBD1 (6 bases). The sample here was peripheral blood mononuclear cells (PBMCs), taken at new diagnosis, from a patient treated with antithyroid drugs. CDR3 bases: TGTGCCAGCAGCGATCGACAGGAATCCTACGAGCAGTACTTC. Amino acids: CASSDRQESYEQYF. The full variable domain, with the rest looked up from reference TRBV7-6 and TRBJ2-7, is GAGVSQSPRYKVTKRGQDVALRCDPISGHVSLYWYRQALGQGPEFLTYFNYEAQQDKSGLPNDRFSAERPEGSISTLTIQRTEQRDSAMYRCASSDRQESYEQYFGPGTRLTVT.